This passage covers 30 T cell receptor beta chains from one sample sequenced in a study of blood T cell repertoires in COVID-19. TCRdb's copy holds only in-frame clones and misses some; the assay was immunoSEQ multiplex PCR. The data hold about 120,000 clones, with 84% observed a single time. The sequencing sample was made of PBMCs or T cells enriched from blood (not recorded which). The receptor set was obtained from a woman aged 30 to 39 who had recovered from COVID-19.

The chain has TRBV9 and TRBJ2-1; D not certain. Trimming shortened V by 3 bases and J by 9 bases, and 10 bases separated the two germline ends. The CDR3 runs 12 residues. Germline-derived CDR1 and CDR2 are SGDLS and YYNGEE. CDR3 coding DNA: TGTGCCAGCAGCGGGCAGGTGGGTGAGCAGTTCTTC. It encodes CASSGQVGEQFF.

The genes are TRBV6-4 and TRBJ1-6; 8 bases align to TRBD1. With 4 bases clipped from V and 6 bases from J, the junction kept 5 bases outside the gene matches. The CDR3 is 15 residues long. Germline CDR1 is MRHNA and CDR2 is SNTAGT. CDR3 nucleotides: TGTGCCAGCAGTGGGGGGACAGGCCCTAATTCACCCCTCCACTTT. Protein product: CASSGGTGPNSPLHF.

The rearrangement joins TRBV27 to TRBJ2-7; 12 nucleotides agree with TRBD2. Trimming took 2 bases from V and 6 from J; bases not matched to a gene: 14. CDR1 MNHEY and CDR2 SMNVEV come from the germline V gene (reference sequence). CDR3 length equals 18 residues. The CDR3 DNA sequence: TGTGCCAGCAGTTTAAGACTAGCGGGAGTTGGGGGGTACTCCGAGCAGTACTTC. It codes for CASSLRLAGVGGYSEQYF.

The J gene is TRBJ1-1, the V gene TRBV29-1; D possibly corresponds to TRBD1 (5 bases). The V gene's germline CDR1 is SQVTM and CDR2 ANQGSEA. The CDR3 is made up of 12 amino acids. Trimming cost V 7 bases and J 3 bases, with 12 bases left between them. The CDR3 is CSANWGDTEAFF. As DNA, the CDR3 is TGCAGCGCAAACTGGGGCGACACTGAAGCTTTCTTT.

V gene TRBV7-2 combines with J gene TRBJ2-1; TRBD2 matches 12 bases. Germline V lookup: CDR1 SGHTA, CDR2 FQGNSA. J was trimmed by 8 bases and V by 1 base; bases with no gene match: 3. This CDR3 is 15 amino acids long. The CDR3 DNA is TGTGCCAGCAGCTTAGGGACTAGCGGGATATATGAGCAGTTCTTC. This translates into CASSLGTSGIYEQFF.

V is TRBV7-3 and J is TRBJ2-1; 11 bases align to TRBD1. Germline CDR1 reads SGHTA; CDR2 reads FQGTGA. Trimming took 1 base from V and 7 from J; bases not matched to a gene: 9. This CDR3 comprises 17 residues. The CDR3 loop reads CASSLRRGQGDRNEQFF. The DNA for the CDR3 is TGTGCCAGCAGCTTAAGGAGGGGACAGGGGGATAGGAATGAGCAGTTCTTC.

This chain connects TRBV19 to TRBJ1-5; 9 nucleotides align to TRBD1. V was pared by 3 bases and J by 5 bases, with 5 bases of the junction left unmatched. The CDR3 is made up of 15 amino acids. The germline V gene encodes CDR1 LNHDA and CDR2 SQIVND (reference sequence). Here the CDR3 reads CASSIRDRDHQPQHF. In nucleotides, the CDR3 is TGTGCCAGTAGTATCCGGGACAGGGACCATCAGCCCCAGCATTTT.

The chain employs TRBV11-2 and TRBJ2-1; weak D call: TRBD2 (5 bases). Trimming removed 0 bases at V and 9 bases at J, with 15 bases between. This CDR3 comprises 15 residues. Germline V gene data show CDR1 as SGHAT and CDR2 as FQNNGV. The CDR3 sequence is CASSLDLLSDSEQFF. The CDR3 nucleotides are TGTGCCAGCAGCTTAGATCTGTTATCGGACTCTGAGCAGTTCTTC.

This clone was observed a single time. The chain joins TRBV19 to TRBJ2-5; perhaps TRBD1 as D (5 bases). The CDR3 covers 13 residues. Germline-derived CDR1 and CDR2 are LNHDA and SQIVND (reference sequence). V was trimmed by 6 bases and J by 3 bases, leaving 11 bases between them. The CDR3 DNA follows: TGTGCCAGTAGACCGACAGAAAAAGAGACCCAGTACTTC. Protein product: CASRPTEKETQYF.

This clone was seen more than once but under ten times. This chain uses TRBV29-1 with TRBJ1-2; a weak D match, TRBD1 (5 bases). The V gene's germline CDR1 is SQVTM and CDR2 ANQGSEA. Trimming shortened V by 6 bases and J by 4 bases, and 15 bases separated the two germline ends. The CDR3 consists of 13 residues. The CDR3 DNA reads as TGCAGCGTAAGCCAGGGAGGCCGCTATGGCTACACCTTC. Translated: CSVSQGGRYGYTF.

The DNA for the CDR3 is TGCGCCAGCAGCTTGATCACTAGCGGGAGGTCCTATGAGCAGTTCTTC. Translated: CASSLITSGRSYEQFF. V is TRBV5-1 and J is TRBJ2-1; TRBD2 aligns across 12 bases. V shed 1 base and J 8 bases; nucleotides not matched to a gene: 7. Germline V lookup: CDR1 SGHRS, CDR2 YFSETQ. The CDR3 sequence is 16 residues long.

Ten or more counts support this clone. Other DNA sequences in this specimen translate into the identical CDR3. The chain recombines TRBV6-4 with TRBJ2-2, with 12 bases identical to TRBD2. After removal of 5 bases from V and 3 bases from J, the junction contained 1 base not matched to a gene. The CDR3 covers 15 residues. Germline assignment: CDR1 MRHNA and CDR2 SNTAGT. CDR3 in DNA: TGTGCCAGCAGTCGACTAGCGGGAGACACCGGGGAGCTGTTTTTT. Translation gives CASSRLAGDTGELFF.

The genes are TRBV19 and TRBJ2-2, with TRBD1 matching over 9 bases. The CDR3 contains 16 residues. V dropped 1 base and J dropped 5; count of bases not matched to a gene: 5. The germline CDR1 and CDR2 sequences are LNHDA and SQIVND (reference sequence). The CDR3 DNA is TGTGCCAGTAGTATAGTCGGGACAGGGAGGACCGGGGAGCTGTTTTTT. Protein: CASSIVGTGRTGELFF.

The rearrangement uses TRBV18 and TRBJ1-5; 8 positions match TRBD1. The germline V gene has CDR1 KGHSH and CDR2 LQKENI. V lost 4 bases to trimming and J lost 7 bases; unmatched junction nucleotides: 9. The CDR3 sequence is 15 residues long. The CDR3 bases are TGTGCCAGCTCACGGACAGGGAATAGAGACCAGCCCCAGCATTTT. Residues: CASSRTGNRDQPQHF.

This clone came up once. The chain employs TRBV7-8 and TRBJ1-6, with D possibly matching TRBD1 (6 bases). Germline-derived CDR1 and CDR2 are SGHVS and FQNEAQ. The CDR3 is 21 amino acids. The germline V and J ends were trimmed by 3 bases and 0 bases, with 24 bases remaining between them. This CDR3 is CASSFSSGGLTPSSYNSPLHF. The CDR3 nucleotides are TGTGCCAGCAGCTTCTCTAGCGGGGGGCTGACACCGAGCTCCTATAATTCACCCCTCCACTTT. Full variable domain (rest looked up from reference TRBV7-8 and TRBJ1-6): GAGVSQSPRYKVAKRGQDVALRCDPISGHVSLFWYQQALGQGPEFLTYFQNEAQLDKSGLPSDRFFAERPEGSVSTLKIQRTQQEDSAVYLCASSFSSGGLTPSSYNSPLHFGNGTRLTVT.

V gene TRBV19 combines with J gene TRBJ2-3; a possible D gene is TRBD2 (5 bases). With 3 bases removed from V and 1 base from J, the gap between germline ends came to 11 bases. Germline CDR1 is LNHDA and CDR2 is SQIVND (reference sequence). CDR3 length equals 15 residues. The CDR3, as DNA: TGTGCCAGTAGTATTGGTGTGGGAGGCACAGATACGCAGTATTTT. The encoded protein is CASSIGVGGTDTQYF.

J is TRBJ2-7 and V is TRBV5-5; D ambiguous. Germline CDR1 reads SGHKS; CDR2 reads YYEKEE (reference sequence). The V end was cut by 0 bases, the J end by 6 bases, with 4 bases between. CDR3 length: 11 amino acids. CDR3 bases: TGTGCCAGCAGCTTGGCAGGCGAGCAGTACTTC. It encodes CASSLAGEQYF.

This clone appeared a few times. The chain uses TRBV7-8 and TRBJ2-5; the match to TRBD2 covers 8 bases. Germline V CDR1 and CDR2: SGHVS, FQNEAQ. The CDR3 totals 18 residues. J gave up 0 bases and V 4 bases, and 13 bases lay outside the gene matches. The CDR3 nucleotides read TGTGCCAGCAGCTCCCGGCGCAGCGGGAGAGTGTACCAAGAGACCCAGTACTTC. It codes for CASSSRRSGRVYQETQYF.

This clone turned up a few times. The chain has TRBV7-2 and TRBJ2-7; D gene ambiguous. This CDR3 region has 15 residues. V dropped 1 base and J dropped 1 base, with 11 bases sitting between them. Looked up from germline, CDR1 is SGHTA and CDR2 is FQGNSA. This CDR3 is CASSLVAFQSYEQYF. The CDR3, as DNA: TGTGCCAGCAGCTTAGTGGCCTTCCAATCCTACGAGCAGTACTTC.

The rearrangement links TRBV7-2 to TRBJ1-6; TRBD1 might be the D (6 bases). The CDR3 totals 18 residues. Trimming shortened V by 4 bases and J by 6 bases, and 22 bases separated the two germline ends. The germline gives CDR1 SGHTA, CDR2 FQGNSA. This CDR3 reads CASSSFPRQVRFNSPLHF. The CDR3 region has the DNA TGTGCCAGCAGCTCCTTTCCCAGACAGGTGCGCTTTAATTCACCCCTCCACTTT. The full variable domain, its missing parts supplied by reference TRBV7-2 and TRBJ1-6, is GAGVSQSPSNKVTEKGKDVELRCDPISGHTALYWYRQSLGQGLEFLIYFQGNSAPDKSGLPSDRFSAERTGGSVSTLTIQRTQQEDSAVYLCASSSFPRQVRFNSPLHFGNGTRLTVT.

The genes are TRBV7-9 and TRBJ1-1; 10 positions match TRBD1. V dropped 4 bases and J dropped 5; count of bases not matched to a gene: 1. The CDR3 spans 13 residues. From germline, CDR1 is SEHNR and CDR2 FQNEAQ (reference sequence). CDR3 DNA sequence: TGTGCCAGCAGCTCGGACAGGGGGACTGAAGCTTTCTTT. Its translation is CASSSDRGTEAFF.

V and J are TRBV5-4 and TRBJ2-1; 11 nucleotides match TRBD2. The CDR3 totals 16 residues. J was trimmed by 3 bases and V by 5 bases; bases with no gene match: 7. Germline CDR1 and CDR2: SGHNT and YYREEE (reference sequence). CDR3 sequence reads: CASSLLGTSGYNEQFF. For the CDR3, the DNA is TGTGCCAGCAGTCTCCTCGGGACTAGCGGCTACAATGAGCAGTTCTTC.

This chain connects TRBV30 to TRBJ1-1; D gene uncertain. The germline gives CDR1 GTSNPN, CDR2 SVGIG (reference sequence). The CDR3 is made up of 13 amino acids. Trimming took 5 bases from V and 3 from J, leaving 13 bases between them. The CDR3 coding sequence is TGTGCCTGGGCCACATCAGGTGACACTGAAGCTTTCTTT. Translated: CAWATSGDTEAFF.

This clone was seen a handful of times. The chain employs TRBV29-1 and TRBJ1-2; D unclear. The germline V gene has CDR1 SQVTM and CDR2 ANQGSEA. This CDR3 has 13 amino acids. Between the trimmed V and J ends, which lost 0 bases and 7 bases, there was a span of 12 bases. The DNA for the CDR3 is TGCAGCGTTGAAGATCGTCCAGGAAGTGGCTACACCTTC. It translates to CSVEDRPGSGYTF.

The chain uses TRBV19 and TRBJ2-7; weak D call: TRBD1 (6 bases). Germline V lookup: CDR1 LNHDA, CDR2 SQIVND (reference sequence). CDR3 length: 16 amino acids. The V end was cut by 3 bases, the J end by 6 bases, with 21 bases between. The CDR3 here is CASSMAGTRWGGEQYF. The CDR3 DNA reads as TGTGCCAGTAGTATGGCCGGGACACGATGGGGTGGCGAGCAGTACTTC.

This chain uses TRBV5-1 with TRBJ1-5; D unclear. Germline CDR1 is SGHRS and CDR2 is YFSETQ. The CDR3 covers 14 residues. V was clipped by 0 bases and J by 4 bases, with 8 bases between them. The CDR3 loop is CASSLGQSNQPQHF. DNA for the CDR3: TGCGCCAGCAGCTTGGGACAATCTAATCAGCCCCAGCATTTT.

The chain combines TRBV2 with TRBJ2-3; 9 positions match TRBD2. The CDR3 is 12 amino acids. V was clipped by 4 bases and J by 14 bases; unmatched bases: 7. Germline values: CDR1 SNHLY, CDR2 FYNNEI. The CDR3 loop reads CASSGRREGRYF. The CDR3 bases are TGTGCCAGCAGTGGGAGGCGGGAGGGCCGGTATTTT.

This chain connects TRBV7-8 to TRBJ1-5, with 9 bases that match TRBD1. Germline trimming cut 5 bases from V and 0 bases from J; bases unmatched to any gene: 8. CDR1 and CDR2 (germline): SGHVS, FQNEAQ. The CDR3 spans 17 residues. The CDR3 loop reads CASSEGTGRYSNQPQHF. The CDR3 DNA sequence: TGTGCCAGCAGCGAGGGGACAGGGCGGTATAGCAATCAGCCCCAGCATTTT.

CDR3 sequence reads: CASSLEGTGGGTEAFF. The DNA for the CDR3 is TGTGCCAGCAGCTTAGAAGGGACAGGGGGTGGCACTGAAGCTTTCTTT. V and J are TRBV13 and TRBJ1-1; 11 bases fit TRBD1. Trimming cost V 1 base and J 4 bases; bases outside gene matches: 5. CDR1 and CDR2 (germline): PRHDT, FYEKMQ (reference sequence). This CDR3 comprises 16 residues.

The chain links TRBV11-2 to TRBJ2-1, with TRBD1 identical over 10 bases. The CDR3 contains 17 residues. The V gene's germline CDR1 is SGHAT and CDR2 FQNNGV. Germline trimming cut 3 bases from V and 5 bases from J; bases unmatched to any gene: 10. This chain's CDR3 is CASSFPTGGHRNNEQFF. CDR3 in DNA: TGTGCCAGCAGCTTCCCGACAGGGGGCCACCGGAACAATGAGCAGTTCTTC.